The TCR beta chain described here comes from a study of beta chain features in type 1 diabetes. About the study: The patients were much like the healthy donors in age, gender and cell yields. Points from the study as a whole: Insertions at VDJ junctions were less frequent in type 1 diabetes patients. These patients also deleted more nucleotides at the same junctions. Shorter TCRB CDR3s, moderately but significantly so, were found in Type 1 diabetes patients in all four CD4+ subsets.

The junction had 9 bases not matched to a gene; V was cut back by 11 bases and J by 1 base. Germline lookup yields CDR1 ENHRY and CDR2 SYGVKD. There are 15 residues in the CDR3. Donors contributed one heparinised blood draw apiece, averaging around 100 mL. Concerning this clone: No antigen is known for it.

The isolated RNA, all of it, was reverse transcribed, so expressed TCRB transcripts were what got sequenced. Only in-frame clones appear in the TCRdb table, and some are missing; sequencing was by immunoSEQ multiplex PCR. The sample lists hundreds of thousands of clones; 11% to 15% were seen once. The chain uses TRBV10-3 and TRBJ2-3, with 10 bases identical to TRBD2. The origin of this receptor is a man between 18 and 35 years old with type 1 diabetes. The sample taken for sequencing was naive CD4+ T cells from blood. The CDR3 DNA follows: TGTGCCTCCTTGCCTAGCGGGGGCCGCACAGATACGCAGTATTTT. It encodes CASLPSGGRTDTQYF.